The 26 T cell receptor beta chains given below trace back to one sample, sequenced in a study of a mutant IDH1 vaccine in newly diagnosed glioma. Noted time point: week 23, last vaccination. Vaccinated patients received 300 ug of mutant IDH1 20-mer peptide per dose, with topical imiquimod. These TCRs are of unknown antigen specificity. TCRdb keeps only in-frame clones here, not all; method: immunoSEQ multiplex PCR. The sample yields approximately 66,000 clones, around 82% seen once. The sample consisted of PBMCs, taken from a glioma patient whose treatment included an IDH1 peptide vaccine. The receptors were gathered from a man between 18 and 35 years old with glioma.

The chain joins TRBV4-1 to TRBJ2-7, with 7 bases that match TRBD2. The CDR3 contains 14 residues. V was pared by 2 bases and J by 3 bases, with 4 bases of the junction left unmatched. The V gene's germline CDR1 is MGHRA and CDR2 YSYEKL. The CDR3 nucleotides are TGCGCCAGCAGCCAAAGCCCGGGGGGCTACGAGCAGTACTTC. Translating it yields CASSQSPGGYEQYF.

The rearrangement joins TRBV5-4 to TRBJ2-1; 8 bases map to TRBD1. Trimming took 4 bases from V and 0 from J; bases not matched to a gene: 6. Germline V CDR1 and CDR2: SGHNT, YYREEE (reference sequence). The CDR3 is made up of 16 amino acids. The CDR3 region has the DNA TGTGCCAGCAGCCTGAGACAGGGGAGCTCCTACAATGAGCAGTTCTTC. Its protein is CASSLRQGSSYNEQFF.

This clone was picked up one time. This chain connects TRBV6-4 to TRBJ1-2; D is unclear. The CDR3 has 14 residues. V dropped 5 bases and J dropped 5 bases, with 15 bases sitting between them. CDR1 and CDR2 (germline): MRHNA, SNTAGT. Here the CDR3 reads CASSPSDGGYGYTF. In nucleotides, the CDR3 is TGTGCCAGCAGTCCATCGGACGGAGGTTATGGCTACACCTTC.

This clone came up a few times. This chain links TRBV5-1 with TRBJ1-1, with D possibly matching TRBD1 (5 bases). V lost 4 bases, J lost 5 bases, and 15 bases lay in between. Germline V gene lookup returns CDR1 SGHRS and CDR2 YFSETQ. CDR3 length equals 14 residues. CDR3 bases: TGCGCCAGCAGCACCGGACACCTGGGGACTGAAGCTTTCTTT. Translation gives CASSTGHLGTEAFF.

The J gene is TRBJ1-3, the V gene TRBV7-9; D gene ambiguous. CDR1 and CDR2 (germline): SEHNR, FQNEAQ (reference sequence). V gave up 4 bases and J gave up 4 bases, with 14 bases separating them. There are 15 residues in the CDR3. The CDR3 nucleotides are TGTGCCAGCAGCTCGTCCGGACTGGGCGGAAACACCATATATTTT. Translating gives CASSSSGLGGNTIYF.

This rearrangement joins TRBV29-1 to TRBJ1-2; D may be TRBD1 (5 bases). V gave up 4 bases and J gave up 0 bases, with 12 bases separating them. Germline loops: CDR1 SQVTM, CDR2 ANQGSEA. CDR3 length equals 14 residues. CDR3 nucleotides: TGCAGCGTTGCCCCGGACAATGCTAACTATGGCTACACCTTC. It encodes CSVAPDNANYGYTF.

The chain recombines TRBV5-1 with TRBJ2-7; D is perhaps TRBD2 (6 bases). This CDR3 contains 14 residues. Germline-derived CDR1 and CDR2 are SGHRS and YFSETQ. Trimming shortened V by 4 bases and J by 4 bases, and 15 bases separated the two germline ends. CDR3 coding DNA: TGCGCCAGCAGCGCGGGAACTGGGGATTACGAGCAGTACTTC. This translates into CASSAGTGDYEQYF.

In DNA form, the CDR3 reads TGTGCCACCAGCCCCGGACTAGCGGGGCTCTACGAGCAGTACTTC. Its protein is CATSPGLAGLYEQYF. The chain carries TRBV15 and TRBJ2-7; 12 nucleotides match TRBD2. Trimming at V came to 5 bases and at J to 3 bases, leaving 5 bases not matched to a gene. Germline-derived CDR1 and CDR2 are LNHNV and YYDKDF (reference sequence). This CDR3 region has 15 residues. Looking up the rest from reference TRBV15 and TRBJ2-7 gives the full variable domain: DAMVIQNPRYQVTQFGKPVTLSCSQTLNHNVMYWYQQKSSQAPKLLFHYYDKDFNNEADTPDNFQSRRPNTSFCFLDIRSPGLGDTAMYLCATSPGLAGLYEQYFGPGTRLTVT.

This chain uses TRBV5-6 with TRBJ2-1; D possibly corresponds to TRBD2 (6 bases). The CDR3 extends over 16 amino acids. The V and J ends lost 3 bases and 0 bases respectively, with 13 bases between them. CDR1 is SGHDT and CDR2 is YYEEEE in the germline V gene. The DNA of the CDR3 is TGTGCCAGCAGCTCGACTACTAGCAGCTCCTACAATGAGCAGTTCTTC. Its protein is CASSSTTSSSYNEQFF.

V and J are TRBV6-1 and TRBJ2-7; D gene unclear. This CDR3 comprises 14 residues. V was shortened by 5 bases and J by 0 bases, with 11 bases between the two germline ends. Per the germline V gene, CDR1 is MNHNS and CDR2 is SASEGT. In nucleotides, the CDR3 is TGTGCCAGCAGTACTCCTAGTCGCTCCTACGAGCAGTACTTC. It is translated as CASSTPSRSYEQYF.

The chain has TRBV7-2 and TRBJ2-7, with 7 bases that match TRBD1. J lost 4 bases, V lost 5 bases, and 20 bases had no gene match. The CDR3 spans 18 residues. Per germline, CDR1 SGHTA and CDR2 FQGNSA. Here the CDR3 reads CASSPETGLGMLFYEQYF. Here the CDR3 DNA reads TGTGCCAGCAGCCCCGAGACAGGGCTGGGGATGCTTTTTTACGAGCAGTACTTC.

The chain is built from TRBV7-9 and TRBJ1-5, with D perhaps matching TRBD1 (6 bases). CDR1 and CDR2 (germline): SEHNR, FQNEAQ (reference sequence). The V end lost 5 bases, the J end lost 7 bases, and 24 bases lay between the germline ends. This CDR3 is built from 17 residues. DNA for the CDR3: TGTGCCAGCAGCGGATGGGACAAGGGGGTAGAGGGGCAGCCCCAGCATTTT. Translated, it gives CASSGWDKGVEGQPQHF.

The CDR3: CASSLGSGGLSGYTF. CDR3 DNA: TGTGCCAGCAGCTTGGGGAGCGGGGGGCTGAGTGGCTACACCTTC. The chain joins TRBV7-9 to TRBJ1-2; weak D call: TRBD1 (6 bases). Germline V gene sequence: CDR1 SEHNR, CDR2 FQNEAQ (reference sequence). This CDR3 has 15 residues. The V end was cut by 3 bases, the J end by 7 bases, with 18 bases between.

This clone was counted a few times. CDR3 amino acids: CASSAGPAYSNQPQHF. CDR3 DNA sequence: TGTGCCAGTAGTGCCGGGCCAGCTTATAGCAATCAGCCCCAGCATTTT. The V and J genes are TRBV19 and TRBJ1-5; D is unclear. The length of the CDR3 is 16 residues. The germline CDR1 and CDR2 sequences are LNHDA and SQIVND (reference sequence). The V end was cut by 5 bases, the J end by 0 bases, with 14 bases between.

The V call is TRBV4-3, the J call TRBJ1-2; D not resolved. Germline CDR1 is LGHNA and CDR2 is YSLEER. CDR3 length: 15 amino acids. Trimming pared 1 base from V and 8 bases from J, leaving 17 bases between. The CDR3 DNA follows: TGCGCCAGCAGCCAAGTTGGAGACTTCTCACACGGCTACACCTTC. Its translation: CASSQVGDFSHGYTF.

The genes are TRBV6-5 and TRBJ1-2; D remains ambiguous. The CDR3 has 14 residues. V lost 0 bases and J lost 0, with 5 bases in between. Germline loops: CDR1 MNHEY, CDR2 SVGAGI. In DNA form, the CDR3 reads TGTGCCAGCAGTTACTCACCAGCTAACTATGGCTACACCTTC. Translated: CASSYSPANYGYTF.

The CDR3 DNA sequence: TGTGCCTGCCGGCTGTCCGGAAACACCATATATTTT. Residues: CACRLSGNTIYF. The chain couples TRBV30 to TRBJ1-3; D gene unclear. The V gene lost 6 bases and the J gene lost 4 bases, with 10 bases spanning the gap. Germline assignment: CDR1 GTSNPN and CDR2 SVGIG (reference sequence). CDR3 length equals 12 residues.

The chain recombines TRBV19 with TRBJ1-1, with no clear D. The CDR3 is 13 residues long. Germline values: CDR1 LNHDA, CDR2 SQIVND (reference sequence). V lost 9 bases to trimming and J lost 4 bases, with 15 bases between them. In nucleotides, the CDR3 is TGTGCCAGCCTACAGTCGGGGAGCACTGAAGCTTTCTTT. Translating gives CASLQSGSTEAFF.

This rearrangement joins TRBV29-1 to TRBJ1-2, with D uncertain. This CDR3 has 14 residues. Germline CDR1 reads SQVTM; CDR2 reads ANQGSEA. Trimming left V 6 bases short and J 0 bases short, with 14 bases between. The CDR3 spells CSVLDPVANYGYTF. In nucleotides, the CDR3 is TGCAGCGTCTTAGACCCGGTAGCTAACTATGGCTACACCTTC.

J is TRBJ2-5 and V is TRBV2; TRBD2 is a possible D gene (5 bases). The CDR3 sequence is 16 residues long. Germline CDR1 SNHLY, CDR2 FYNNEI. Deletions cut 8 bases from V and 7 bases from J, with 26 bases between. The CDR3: CASADHLGAPEATQYF. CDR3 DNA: TGTGCCAGCGCCGACCACTTAGGAGCCCCGGAGGCGACCCAGTACTTC.

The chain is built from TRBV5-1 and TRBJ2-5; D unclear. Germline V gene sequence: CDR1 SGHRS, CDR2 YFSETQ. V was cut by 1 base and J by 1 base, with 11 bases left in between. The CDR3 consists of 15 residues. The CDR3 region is CASSLYGVGQETQYF. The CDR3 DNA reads TGCGCCAGCAGCTTGTATGGGGTGGGCCAAGAGACCCAGTACTTC.

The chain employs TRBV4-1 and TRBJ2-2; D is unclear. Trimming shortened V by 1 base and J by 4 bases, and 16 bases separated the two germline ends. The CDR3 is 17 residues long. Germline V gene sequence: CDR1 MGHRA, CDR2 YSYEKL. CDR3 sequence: CASSQVDLGFVTGELFF. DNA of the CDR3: TGCGCCAGCAGCCAAGTGGATCTCGGATTCGTCACCGGGGAGCTGTTTTTT.

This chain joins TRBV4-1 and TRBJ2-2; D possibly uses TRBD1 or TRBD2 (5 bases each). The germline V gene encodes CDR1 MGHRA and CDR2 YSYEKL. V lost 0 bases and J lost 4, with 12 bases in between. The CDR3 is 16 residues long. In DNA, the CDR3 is TGCGCCAGCAGCCAAGAGCCTCCAGGGACCACCGGGGAGCTGTTTTTT. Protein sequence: CASSQEPPGTTGELFF.

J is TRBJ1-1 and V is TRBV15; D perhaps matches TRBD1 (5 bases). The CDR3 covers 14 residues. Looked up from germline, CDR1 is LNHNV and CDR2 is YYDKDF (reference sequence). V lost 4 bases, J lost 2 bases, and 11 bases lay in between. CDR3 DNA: TGTGCCACCAGCAAACGGGGCCTCAACACTGAAGCTTTCTTT. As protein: CATSKRGLNTEAFF.

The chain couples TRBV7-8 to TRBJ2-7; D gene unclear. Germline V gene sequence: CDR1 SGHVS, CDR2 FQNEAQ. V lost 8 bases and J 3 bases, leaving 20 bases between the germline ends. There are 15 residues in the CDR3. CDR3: CASRPPARGYYEQYF. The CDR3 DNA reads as TGTGCCAGCCGCCCGCCGGCCCGAGGCTACTACGAGCAGTACTTC.

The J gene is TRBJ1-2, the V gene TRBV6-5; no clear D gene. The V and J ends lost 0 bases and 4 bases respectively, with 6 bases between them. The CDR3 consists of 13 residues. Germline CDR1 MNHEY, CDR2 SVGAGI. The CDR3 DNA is TGTGCCAGCAGTTACTCCCCGGGCTATGGCTACACCTTC. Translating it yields CASSYSPGYGYTF.